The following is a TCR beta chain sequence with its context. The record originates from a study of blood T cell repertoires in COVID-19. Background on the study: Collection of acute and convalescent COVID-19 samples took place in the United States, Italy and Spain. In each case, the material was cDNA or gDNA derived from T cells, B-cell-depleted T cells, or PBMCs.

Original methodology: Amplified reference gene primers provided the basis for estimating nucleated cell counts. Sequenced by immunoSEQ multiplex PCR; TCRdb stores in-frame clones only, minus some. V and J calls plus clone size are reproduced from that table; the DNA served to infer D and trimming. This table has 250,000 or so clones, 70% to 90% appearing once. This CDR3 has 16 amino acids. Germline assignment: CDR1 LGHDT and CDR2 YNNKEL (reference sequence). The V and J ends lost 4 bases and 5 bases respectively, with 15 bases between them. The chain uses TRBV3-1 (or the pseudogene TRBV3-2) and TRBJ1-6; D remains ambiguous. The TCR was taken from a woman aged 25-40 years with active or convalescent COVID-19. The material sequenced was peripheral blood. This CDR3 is CASSPNSPVNNSPLHF. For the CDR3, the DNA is TGTGCCAGCAGCCCGAACAGCCCCGTCAATAATTCACCCCTCCACTTT.